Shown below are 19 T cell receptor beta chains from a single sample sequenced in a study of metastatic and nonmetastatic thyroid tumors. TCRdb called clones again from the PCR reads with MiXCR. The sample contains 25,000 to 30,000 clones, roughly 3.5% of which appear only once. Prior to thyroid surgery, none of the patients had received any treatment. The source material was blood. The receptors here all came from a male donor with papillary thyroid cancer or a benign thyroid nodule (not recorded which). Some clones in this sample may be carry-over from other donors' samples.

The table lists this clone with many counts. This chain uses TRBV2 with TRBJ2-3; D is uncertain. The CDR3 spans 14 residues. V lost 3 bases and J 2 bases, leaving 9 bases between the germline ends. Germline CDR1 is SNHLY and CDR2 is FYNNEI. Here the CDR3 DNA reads TGTGCCAGCAGTGACGGGCTTCTCACAGATACGCAGTATTTT. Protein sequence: CASSDGLLTDTQYF.

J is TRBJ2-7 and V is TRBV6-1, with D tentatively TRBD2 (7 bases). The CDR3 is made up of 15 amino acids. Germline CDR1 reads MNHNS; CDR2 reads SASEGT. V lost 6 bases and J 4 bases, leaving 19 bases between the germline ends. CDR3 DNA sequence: TGTGCCAGCAGCGACGGGGGCGGGAGCGGATACGAGCAGTACTTC. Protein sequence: CASSDGGGSGYEQYF.

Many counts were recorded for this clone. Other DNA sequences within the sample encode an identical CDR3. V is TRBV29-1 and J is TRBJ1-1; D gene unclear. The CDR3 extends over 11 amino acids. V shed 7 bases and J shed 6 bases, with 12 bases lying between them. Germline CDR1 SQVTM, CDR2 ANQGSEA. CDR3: CSAVKGAEAFF. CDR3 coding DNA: TGCAGCGCGGTCAAAGGTGCTGAAGCTTTCTTT.

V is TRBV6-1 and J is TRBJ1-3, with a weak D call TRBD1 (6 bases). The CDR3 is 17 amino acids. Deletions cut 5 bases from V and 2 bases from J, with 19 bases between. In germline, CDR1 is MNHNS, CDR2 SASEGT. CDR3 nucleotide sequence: TGTGCCAGCAGTACAGGGAGTTACACCTTACCTGGAAACACCATATATTTT. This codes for CASSTGSYTLPGNTIYF.

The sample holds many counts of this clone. CDR3 protein: CASSSAHHLQGNPSTYEQYF. DNA of the CDR3: TGTGCCAGCAGTTCGGCCCACCACCTACAGGGGAACCCTTCTACCTACGAGCAGTACTTC. The V gene is TRBV28, the J gene TRBJ2-7, with TRBD1 identical over 7 bases. CDR3 length: 20 amino acids. V shed 4 bases, J shed 2 bases, and the junction held 23 bases outside the gene matches. Germline CDR1 is MDHEN and CDR2 is SYDVKM.

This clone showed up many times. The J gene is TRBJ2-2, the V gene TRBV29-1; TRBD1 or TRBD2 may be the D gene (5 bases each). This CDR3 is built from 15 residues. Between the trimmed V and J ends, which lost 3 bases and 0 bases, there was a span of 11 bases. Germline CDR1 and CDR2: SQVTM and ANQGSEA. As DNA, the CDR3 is TGCAGCGTTGACGGGACGGTCGCGAACACCGGGGAGCTGTTTTTT. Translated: CSVDGTVANTGELFF.

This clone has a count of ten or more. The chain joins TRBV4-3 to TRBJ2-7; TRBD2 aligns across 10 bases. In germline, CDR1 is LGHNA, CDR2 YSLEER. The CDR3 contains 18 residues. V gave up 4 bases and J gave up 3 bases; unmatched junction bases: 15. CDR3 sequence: CASSLFGSGRAVRYEQYF. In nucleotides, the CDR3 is TGCGCCAGCAGCCTCTTTGGAAGCGGGAGGGCCGTCCGCTACGAGCAGTACTTC.

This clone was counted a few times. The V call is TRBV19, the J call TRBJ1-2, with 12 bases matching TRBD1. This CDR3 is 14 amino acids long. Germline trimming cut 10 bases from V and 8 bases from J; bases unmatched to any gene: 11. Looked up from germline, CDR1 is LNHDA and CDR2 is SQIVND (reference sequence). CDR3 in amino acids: CATTPGQGAPGYTF. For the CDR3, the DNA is TGTGCCACTACCCCGGGACAGGGGGCTCCCGGCTACACCTTC. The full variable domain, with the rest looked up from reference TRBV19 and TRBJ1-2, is DGGITQSPKYLFRKEGQNVTLSCEQNLNHDAMYWYRQDPGQGLRLIYYSQIVNDFQKGDIAEGYSVSREKKESFPLTVTSAQKNPTAFYLCATTPGQGAPGYTFGSGTRLTVV.

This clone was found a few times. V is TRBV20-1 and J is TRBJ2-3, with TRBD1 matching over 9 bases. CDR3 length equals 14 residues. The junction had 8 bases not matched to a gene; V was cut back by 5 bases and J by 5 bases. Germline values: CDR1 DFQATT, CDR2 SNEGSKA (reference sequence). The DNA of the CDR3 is TGCAGTGCTCCCCGGGACAGGGTGGGAGATACGCAGTATTTT. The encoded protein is CSAPRDRVGDTQYF.

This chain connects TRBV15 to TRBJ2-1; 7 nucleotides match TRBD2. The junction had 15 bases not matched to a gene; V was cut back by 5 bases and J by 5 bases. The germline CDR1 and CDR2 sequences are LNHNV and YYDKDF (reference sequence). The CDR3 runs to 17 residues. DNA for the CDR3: TGTGCCACCAGCTTTCGACCTGGGGAGGGGTATCACAATGAGCAGTTCTTC. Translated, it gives CATSFRPGEGYHNEQFF.

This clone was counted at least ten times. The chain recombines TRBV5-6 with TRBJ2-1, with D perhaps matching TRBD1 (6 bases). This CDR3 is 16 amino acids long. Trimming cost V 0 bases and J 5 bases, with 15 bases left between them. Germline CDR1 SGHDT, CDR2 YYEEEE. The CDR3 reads CASSLALGGTHNEQFF. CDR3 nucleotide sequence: TGTGCCAGCAGCTTGGCACTAGGGGGAACCCACAATGAGCAGTTCTTC.

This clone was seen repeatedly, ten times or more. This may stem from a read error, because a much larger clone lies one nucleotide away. CDR3 sequence (DNA): TGTGCCAGCAGCCTTAGCGGCTCCTACGATGAGCAGTTCTTC. This encodes CASSLSGSYDEQFF. V gene TRBV12-3 or TRBV12-4 combines with J gene TRBJ2-1; tentative D call: TRBD2 (6 bases). This CDR3 region has 14 residues.

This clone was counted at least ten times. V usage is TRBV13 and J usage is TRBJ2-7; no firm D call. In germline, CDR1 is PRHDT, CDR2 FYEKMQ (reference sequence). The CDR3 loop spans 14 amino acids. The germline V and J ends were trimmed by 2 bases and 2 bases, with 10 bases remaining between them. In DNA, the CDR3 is TGTGCCAGCAGCTTAAGGGATGCCCCCTACGAGCAGTACGTC. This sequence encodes CASSLRDAPYEQYV.

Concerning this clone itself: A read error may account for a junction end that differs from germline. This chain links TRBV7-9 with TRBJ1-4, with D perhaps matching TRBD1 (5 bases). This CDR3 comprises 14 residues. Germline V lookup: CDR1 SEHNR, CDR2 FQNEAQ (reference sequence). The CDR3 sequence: CTSSQAGVNEKLFF. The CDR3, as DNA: TGTACCAGCAGCCAGGCGGGGGTTAATGAAAAACTGTTTTTT.

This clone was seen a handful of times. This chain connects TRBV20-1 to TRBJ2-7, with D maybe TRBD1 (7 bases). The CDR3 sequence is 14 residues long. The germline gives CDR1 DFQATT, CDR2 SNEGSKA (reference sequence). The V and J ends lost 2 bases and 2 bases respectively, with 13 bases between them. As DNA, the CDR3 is TGCAGTGCTAGACAGGGGGGAGAGCCCTACGAGCAGTACTTC. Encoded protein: CSARQGGEPYEQYF.

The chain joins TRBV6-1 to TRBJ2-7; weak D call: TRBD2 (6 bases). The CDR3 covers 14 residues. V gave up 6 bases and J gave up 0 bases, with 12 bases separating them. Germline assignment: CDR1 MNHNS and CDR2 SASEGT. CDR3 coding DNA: TGTGCCAGCAGCCCCCGGGACTGCTCCTACGAGCAGTACTTC. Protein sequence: CASSPRDCSYEQYF.

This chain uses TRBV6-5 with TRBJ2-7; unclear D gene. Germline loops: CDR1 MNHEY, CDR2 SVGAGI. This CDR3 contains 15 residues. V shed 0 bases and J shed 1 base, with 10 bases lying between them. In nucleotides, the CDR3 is TGTGCCAGCAGTTACTCGGCGAGCCGTTCCTACGAGCAGTACTTC. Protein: CASSYSASRSYEQYF.

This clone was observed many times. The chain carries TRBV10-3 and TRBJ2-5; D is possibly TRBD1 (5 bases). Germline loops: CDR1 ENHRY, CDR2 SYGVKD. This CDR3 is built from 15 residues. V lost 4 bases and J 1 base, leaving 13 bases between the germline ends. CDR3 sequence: CAISGSPGPQETQYF. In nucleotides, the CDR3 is TGTGCCATCAGTGGGTCCCCAGGGCCCCAAGAGACCCAGTACTTC.

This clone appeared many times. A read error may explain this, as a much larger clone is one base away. CDR3 nucleotide sequence: TGCAGTGCTAGAGAAGTTTTACAGGGAAGGGGGCAGTTCTTC. Protein: CSAREVLQGRGQFF. The genes are TRBV20-1 and TRBJ2-1; possibly TRBD1 for D (6 bases). CDR3 length: 14 amino acids. Per the germline V gene, CDR1 is DFQATT and CDR2 is SNEGSKA (reference sequence). Trimming took off 0 bases at V and 12 bases at J, with 18 bases between the two ends.